This T cell receptor (beta chain) emerged from a study of cytomegalovirus exposure and HLA in healthy donors. Regarding the study as a whole: Later work found most CMV-associated TCR beta chains apparently HLA-restricted.

In the case of this clone: Its specificity is unknown.

PCR used 60 Vbeta primers and 13 Jbeta primers. Sequencing used immunoSEQ multiplex PCR; TCRdb keeps in-frame clones, though not all of them. The sample lists about 68,000 clones, approximately 75% occurring once. This receptor was taken from a human donor in good health. The sequencing input was PBMCs.

The chain's CDR3 is CASSPPAGGEKLFF. The CDR3, as DNA: TGTGCCAGCAGCCCCCCGGCCGGCGGTGAAAAACTGTTTTTT. The genes are TRBV7-9 and TRBJ1-4; D unclear. The germline V and J ends were trimmed by 5 bases and 7 bases, with 14 bases remaining between them. The CDR3 spans 14 residues. Per the germline V gene, CDR1 is SEHNR and CDR2 is FQNEAQ (reference sequence).